One sample yielded the 28 T cell receptor beta chains listed below, sequenced in a study of cytomegalovirus exposure and HLA in healthy donors. Some clones are missing from TCRdb's copy, which holds only in-frame ones; the method was immunoSEQ multiplex PCR. Among approximately 230,000 clones listed, over 75% were seen once. The sequenced sample was PBMCs. All receptors come from a man aged 18-30 years in good health and CMV-seropositive.

This chain joins TRBV5-1 and TRBJ1-5; possibly TRBD1 for D (6 bases). The CDR3 sequence is 15 residues long. Germline V lookup: CDR1 SGHRS, CDR2 YFSETQ. Trimming took 5 bases from V and 8 from J, leaving 20 bases between them. The CDR3 reads CASSAIPGHTEPQHF. The CDR3 DNA sequence: TGCGCCAGCAGTGCTATTCCGGGACACACTGAGCCCCAGCATTTT.

The V gene is TRBV5-1, the J gene TRBJ1-2, with D unclear. V lost 1 base, J lost 0 bases, and 4 bases lay in between. The CDR3 length is 13 residues. Germline V gives CDR1 SGHRS, CDR2 YFSETQ. The CDR3 reads CASSLRSNYGYTF. The DNA of the CDR3 is TGCGCCAGCAGCTTGCGATCTAACTATGGCTACACCTTC.

This clone was detected a few times. V gene TRBV29-1 combines with J gene TRBJ1-4; TRBD1 aligns across 9 bases. The CDR3 length is 15 residues. The V gene's germline CDR1 is SQVTM and CDR2 ANQGSEA. V gave up 6 bases and J gave up 7 bases; unmatched junction bases: 12. The CDR3 spells CSVGDRERSREKLFF. CDR3 sequence (DNA): TGCAGCGTCGGGGACAGGGAAAGGTCTCGTGAAAAACTGTTTTTT.

The chain is built from TRBV9 and TRBJ2-1; 7 bases line up with TRBD2. Losses at the gene ends were 5 bases for V and 3 bases for J; bases not matched to a gene: 5. The CDR3 contains 14 residues. CDR1 and CDR2 from the germline V gene are SGDLS and YYNGEE. The CDR3 nucleotides read TGTGCCAGCAGTTCAAGCGGGAACTACAATGAGCAGTTCTTC. This gives the protein CASSSSGNYNEQFF. Combining the CDR3 with reference TRBV9 and TRBJ2-1 gives the whole variable domain DSGVTQTPKHLITATGQRVTLRCSPRSGDLSVYWYQQSLDQGLQFLIQYYNGEERAKGNILERFSAQQFPDLHSELNLSSLELGDSALYFCASSSSGNYNEQFFGPGTRLTVL.

The sample holds one count of this clone. The rearrangement uses TRBV27 and TRBJ2-5; maybe TRBD1 (5 bases). CDR3 length: 13 amino acids. Germline-derived CDR1 and CDR2 are MNHEY and SMNVEV (reference sequence). Trimming stripped 2 bases from V and 1 base from J, with 5 bases between. This CDR3 reads CASSLGAQETQYF. The CDR3 DNA sequence: TGTGCCAGCAGTTTAGGGGCCCAAGAGACCCAGTACTTC.

In regard to this clone: The sample contains more than one DNA sequence encoding this CDR3. V is TRBV5-6 and J is TRBJ2-7; D is uncertain. V was cut by 0 bases and J by 4 bases, with 2 bases left in between. The CDR3 contains 11 residues. Germline loops: CDR1 SGHDT, CDR2 YYEEEE. The CDR3 protein is CASSLGYEQYF. The CDR3 DNA reads TGTGCCAGCAGCTTGGGGTACGAGCAGTACTTC.

The J gene is TRBJ2-7, the V gene TRBV5-1; D not resolved. There are 13 residues in the CDR3. CDR1 SGHRS and CDR2 YFSETQ come from the germline V gene. Trimming removed 2 bases at V and 4 bases at J, with 10 bases between. The CDR3 loop reads CASSFQRSYEQYF. For the CDR3, the DNA is TGCGCCAGCAGCTTTCAGAGGTCTTACGAGCAGTACTTC.

The CDR3 DNA sequence: TGCGCCAGCAGCCTCCGGGGACTTAGCACAGATACGCAGTATTTT. Translating it yields CASSLRGLSTDTQYF. V and J are TRBV5-1 and TRBJ2-3, with a possible D match to TRBD2 (6 bases). CDR3 size: 15 residues. Germline V gene data show CDR1 as SGHRS and CDR2 as YFSETQ. V was cut by 4 bases and J by 0 bases, with 12 bases left in between.

The V call is TRBV30, the J call TRBJ2-2; tentative D call: TRBD1 (5 bases). V was clipped by 4 bases and J by 5 bases, with 8 bases between them. Germline loops: CDR1 GTSNPN, CDR2 SVGIG (reference sequence). The CDR3 has 12 amino acids. The CDR3 region is CAWKRGTGELFF. The CDR3 nucleotides are TGTGCCTGGAAAAGGGGTACCGGGGAGCTGTTTTTT. The whole variable domain, remainder taken from reference TRBV30 and TRBJ2-2, is SQTIHQWPATLVQPVGSPLSLECTVEGTSNPNLYWYRQAAGRGLQLLFYSVGIGQISSEVPQNLSASRPQDRQFILSSKKLLLSDSGFYLCAWKRGTGELFFGEGSRLTVL.

This chain connects TRBV5-1 to TRBJ2-7; D is unclear. Germline CDR1 and CDR2: SGHRS and YFSETQ. The ends were cut back, 1 base at V and 2 bases at J, with 7 bases in the middle. The CDR3 spans 13 residues. DNA of the CDR3: TGCGCCAGCAGCTTGTTATATACCTACGAGCAGTACTTC. As protein: CASSLLYTYEQYF.

The chain couples TRBV4-1 to TRBJ2-7; TRBD1 aligns across 7 bases. Germline CDR1 reads MGHRA; CDR2 reads YSYEKL. With V trimmed by 4 bases and J by 3 bases, 12 bases remained unmatched. The CDR3 has 16 amino acids. The CDR3 reads CASSRLAVQGSYEQYF. In DNA form, the CDR3 reads TGCGCCAGCAGCCGCTTGGCGGTACAGGGGAGCTACGAGCAGTACTTC.

On this clone itself: At the DNA level, this CDR3 is encoded by other sequences in the same sample as well. This chain uses TRBV30 with TRBJ2-5, with 7 bases aligning to TRBD1. Germline values: CDR1 GTSNPN, CDR2 SVGIG (reference sequence). The CDR3 is made up of 13 amino acids. Germline trimming cut 0 bases from V and 5 bases from J; bases unmatched to any gene: 3. In DNA, the CDR3 is TGTGCCTGGAGTGTAGGGGGCGGGGAGACCCAGTACTTC. As protein: CAWSVGGGETQYF.

The chain uses TRBV27 and TRBJ2-1; D is perhaps TRBD1 or TRBD2 (5 bases each). CDR3 length: 16 amino acids. V lost 3 bases and J lost 4, with 16 bases in between. Looked up from germline, CDR1 is MNHEY and CDR2 is SMNVEV (reference sequence). CDR3 DNA sequence: TGTGCCAGCAGTTTTTATAGAGGGGATGTTTACAATGAGCAGTTCTTC. Translated, it gives CASSFYRGDVYNEQFF.

The genes are TRBV4-1 and TRBJ1-2; D is perhaps TRBD1 (6 bases). V was pared by 0 bases and J by 4 bases, with 12 bases between. The CDR3 is 15 amino acids. CDR1 and CDR2 (germline): MGHRA, YSYEKL. CDR3: CASSQDSGASYGYTF. As DNA, the CDR3 is TGCGCCAGCAGCCAAGATTCAGGGGCTAGCTATGGCTACACCTTC.

The chain uses TRBV28 and TRBJ2-1; 10 bases line up with TRBD2. J was trimmed by 5 bases and V by 7 bases; bases with no gene match: 5. CDR1 is MDHEN and CDR2 is SYDVKM in the germline V gene. CDR3 length equals 14 residues. The CDR3 nucleotides are TGTGCCAGCATCGGGACTAGCGTCCACAATGAGCAGTTCTTC. Amino acid sequence: CASIGTSVHNEQFF.

V is TRBV28 and J is TRBJ2-1, with a tentative D call TRBD2 (5 bases). Trimming pared 2 bases from V and 6 bases from J, leaving 17 bases between. The CDR3 has 16 amino acids. Germline CDR1 reads MDHEN; CDR2 reads SYDVKM. The CDR3 reads CASSLLASEVGNEQFF. Here the CDR3 DNA reads TGTGCCAGCAGTTTACTAGCCTCCGAGGTGGGCAATGAGCAGTTCTTC.

The V gene is TRBV5-1, the J gene TRBJ2-7, with 10 bases identical to TRBD1. Per the germline V gene, CDR1 is SGHRS and CDR2 is YFSETQ. The CDR3 extends over 15 amino acids. The J segment lost 5 bases and the V segment lost 4 bases, leaving 9 bases of the junction unmatched. The CDR3, as DNA: TGCGCCAGCAGCCTCAGCGGACAGGGGGTCGACGAGCAGTACTTC. As protein: CASSLSGQGVDEQYF.

The chain has TRBV29-1 and TRBJ2-1; D unresolved. Trimming took 7 bases from V and 8 from J, leaving 18 bases between them. This CDR3 is 13 amino acids long. Looked up from germline, CDR1 is SQVTM and CDR2 is ANQGSEA. This CDR3 is CSAAASHVDEQFF. CDR3 sequence (DNA): TGCAGCGCTGCTGCTTCTCACGTCGATGAGCAGTTCTTC.

The CDR3 DNA reads as TGTGCCTGGACTATACAGAGAGGATTGATTAATGAAAAACTGTTTTTT. Its protein product is CAWTIQRGLINEKLFF. This chain joins TRBV30 and TRBJ1-4; D uncertain. The CDR3 is 16 amino acids. Germline-derived CDR1 and CDR2 are GTSNPN and SVGIG (reference sequence). Trimming removed 4 bases at V and 4 bases at J, with 19 bases between.

The rearrangement links TRBV10-3 to TRBJ1-1, with 9 bases identical to TRBD1. V was clipped by 4 bases and J by 4 bases; unmatched bases: 1. CDR3 length equals 13 residues. CDR1 and CDR2 (germline): ENHRY, SYGVKD. CDR3 sequence reads: CAISGQGGTEAFF. The DNA of the CDR3 is TGTGCCATCAGTGGACAGGGGGGCACTGAAGCTTTCTTT.

The chain joins TRBV2 to TRBJ2-3; 11 nucleotides align to TRBD1. The CDR3 sequence is 12 residues long. With V trimmed by 8 bases and J by 9 bases, 4 bases remained unmatched. Germline V lookup: CDR1 SNHLY, CDR2 FYNNEI. The CDR3: CASSDRGRTQYF. CDR3 sequence (DNA): TGTGCCAGCTCGGACAGGGGGCGGACGCAGTATTTT.

The rearrangement uses TRBV5-1 and TRBJ2-2; D is possibly TRBD1 (6 bases). The V and J ends lost 4 bases and 2 bases respectively, with 12 bases between them. CDR1 is SGHRS, CDR2 YFSETQ, per germline. This CDR3 is built from 15 residues. The CDR3 bases are TGCGCCAGCAGCCCCTCAGGGGTAAACACCGGGGAGCTGTTTTTT. This sequence encodes CASSPSGVNTGELFF.

V gene TRBV5-1 combines with J gene TRBJ2-7; D possibly uses TRBD1 or TRBD2 (5 bases each). V was trimmed by 0 bases and J by 3 bases, leaving 10 bases between them. This CDR3 is built from 14 residues. Germline V gene lookup returns CDR1 SGHRS and CDR2 YFSETQ. CDR3 protein: CASSLAAGSYEQYF. CDR3 sequence (DNA): TGCGCCAGCAGCTTGGCTGCAGGGAGCTACGAGCAGTACTTC. The full variable domain, with the rest looked up from reference TRBV5-1 and TRBJ2-7, is KAGVTQTPRYLIKTRGQQVTLSCSPISGHRSVSWYQQTPGQGLQFLFEYFSETQRNKGNFPGRFSGRQFSNSRSEMNVSTLELGDSALYLCASSLAAGSYEQYFGPGTRLTVT.

The chain employs TRBV5-6 and TRBJ2-2; TRBD1 might be the D (5 bases). Trimming removed 6 bases from V and 0 bases from J, with 12 bases in between. Germline lookup yields CDR1 SGHDT and CDR2 YYEEEE. The CDR3 has 15 residues. CDR3 coding DNA: TGTGCCAGCAACTACAGGTCTACGAACACCGGGGAGCTGTTTTTT. The encoded protein is CASNYRSTNTGELFF.

This rearrangement joins TRBV5-1 to TRBJ1-1; D not certain. The germline gives CDR1 SGHRS, CDR2 YFSETQ. Trimming shortened V by 1 base and J by 3 bases, and 13 bases separated the two germline ends. This CDR3 has 15 residues. CDR3 in amino acids: CASSLNRESYTEAFF. CDR3 DNA sequence: TGCGCCAGCAGCTTGAACCGGGAGAGTTACACTGAAGCTTTCTTT.

This clone was picked up one time. This chain uses TRBV2 with TRBJ1-5; TRBD1 matches 7 bases. The CDR3 is 15 residues long. The germline V gene has CDR1 SNHLY and CDR2 FYNNEI. With V trimmed by 4 bases and J by 0 bases, 3 bases remained unmatched. As DNA, the CDR3 is TGTGCCAGCAGTGCGGGACAGAGTAGCAATCAGCCCCAGCATTTT. Translated: CASSAGQSSNQPQHF.

DNA for the CDR3: TGTGCCAGCAGTTTAAACAGGGGTTATGAGCAGTTCTTC. This sequence encodes CASSLNRGYEQFF. The rearrangement joins TRBV6-5 to TRBJ2-1, with 7 bases that match TRBD1. Unmatched junction bases numbered 5, after V lost 4 bases and J lost 8 bases. Germline V gene lookup returns CDR1 MNHEY and CDR2 SVGAGI. CDR3 length: 13 amino acids.

The rearrangement uses TRBV29-1 and TRBJ2-7; D is undetermined. The V gene lost 4 bases and the J gene lost 0 bases, with 4 bases spanning the gap. CDR1 SQVTM and CDR2 ANQGSEA come from the germline V gene. This CDR3 has 11 amino acids. As DNA, the CDR3 is TGCAGCGTTGCCAGCTCCTACGAGCAGTACTTC. This translates into CSVASSYEQYF.